This T cell receptor beta chain was sequenced for a study of T cell changes during pregnancy in multiple sclerosis. Clones were sequenced by immunoSEQ multiplex PCR, and TCRdb holds only the in-frame ones, with some missing. The sample gives roughly 50,000 clones, 91% of which show up once; approximately 1.1% is in the top ten. The receptor was isolated from a female donor in good health, enrolled as a control in a pregnancy study. Source: peripheral blood, taken after pregnancy.

The CDR3 DNA follows: TGTGCCAGCAGCGGGCGAGGGGGGAACACTGAAGCTTTCTTT. Protein product: CASSGRGGNTEAFF. This chain connects TRBV5-4 to TRBJ1-1; a weak D match, TRBD1 (6 bases). CDR3 length: 14 amino acids. The V gene lost 4 bases and the J gene lost 1 base, with 11 bases spanning the gap. From germline, CDR1 is SGHNT and CDR2 YYREEE (reference sequence).